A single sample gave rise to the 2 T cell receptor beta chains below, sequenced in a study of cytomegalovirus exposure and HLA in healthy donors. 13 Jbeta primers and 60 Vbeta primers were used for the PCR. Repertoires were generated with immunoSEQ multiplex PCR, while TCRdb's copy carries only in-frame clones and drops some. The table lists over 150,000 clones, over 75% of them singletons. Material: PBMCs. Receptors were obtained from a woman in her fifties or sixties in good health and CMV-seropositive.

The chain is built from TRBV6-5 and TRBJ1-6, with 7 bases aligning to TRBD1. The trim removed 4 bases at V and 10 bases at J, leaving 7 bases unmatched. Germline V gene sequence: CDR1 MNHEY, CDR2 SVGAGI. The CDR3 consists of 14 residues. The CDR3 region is CASSSTGTHSPLHF. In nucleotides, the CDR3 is TGTGCCAGCAGTTCGACAGGGACCCACTCACCCCTCCACTTT.

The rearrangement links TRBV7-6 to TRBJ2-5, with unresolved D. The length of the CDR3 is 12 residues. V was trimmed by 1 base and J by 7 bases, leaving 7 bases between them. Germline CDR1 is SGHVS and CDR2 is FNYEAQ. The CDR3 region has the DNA TGTGCCAGCAGCTTAGATCGACTGACCCAGTACTTC. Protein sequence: CASSLDRLTQYF. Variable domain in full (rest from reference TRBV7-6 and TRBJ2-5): GAGVSQSPRYKVTKRGQDVALRCDPISGHVSLYWYRQALGQGPEFLTYFNYEAQQDKSGLPNDRFSAERPEGSISTLTIQRTEQRDSAMYRCASSLDRLTQYFGPGTRLLVL.